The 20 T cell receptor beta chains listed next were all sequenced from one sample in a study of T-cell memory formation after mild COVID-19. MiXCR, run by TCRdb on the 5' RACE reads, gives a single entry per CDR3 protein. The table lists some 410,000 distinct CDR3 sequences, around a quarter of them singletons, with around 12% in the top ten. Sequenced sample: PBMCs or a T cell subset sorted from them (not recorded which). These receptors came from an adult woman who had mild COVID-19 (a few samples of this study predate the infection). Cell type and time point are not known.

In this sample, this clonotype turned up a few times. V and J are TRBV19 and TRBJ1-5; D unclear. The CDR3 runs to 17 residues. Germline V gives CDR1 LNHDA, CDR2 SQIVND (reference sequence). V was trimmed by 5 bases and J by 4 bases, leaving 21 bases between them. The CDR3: CASSSPPASGPNQPQHF. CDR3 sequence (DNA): TGTGCCAGTAGTTCCCCCCCAGCATCAGGTCCGAATCAGCCCCAGCATTTT. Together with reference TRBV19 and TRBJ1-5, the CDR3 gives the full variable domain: DGGITQSPKYLFRKEGQNVTLSCEQNLNHDAMYWYRQDPGQGLRLIYYSQIVNDFQKGDIAEGYSVSREKKESFPLTVTSAQKNPTAFYLCASSSPPASGPNQPQHFGDGTRLSIL.

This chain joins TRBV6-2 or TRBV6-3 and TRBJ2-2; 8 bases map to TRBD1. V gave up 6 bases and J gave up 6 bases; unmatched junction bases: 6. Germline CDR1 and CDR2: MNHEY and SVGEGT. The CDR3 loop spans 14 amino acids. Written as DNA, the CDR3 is TGTGCCAGCAGCCTACAGGGGGTGGCCGGGGAGCTGTTTTTT. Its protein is CASSLQGVAGELFF.

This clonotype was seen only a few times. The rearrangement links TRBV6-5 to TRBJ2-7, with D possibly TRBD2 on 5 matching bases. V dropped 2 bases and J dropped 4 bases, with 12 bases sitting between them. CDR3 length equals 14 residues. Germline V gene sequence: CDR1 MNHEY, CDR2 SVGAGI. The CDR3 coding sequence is TGTGCCAGCAGTTACGGACGGACTGCATACGAGCAGTACTTC. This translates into CASSYGRTAYEQYF.

The CDR3 here is CASARGTNTGELFF. The CDR3 DNA is TGTGCTAGTGCCCGGGGGACTAACACCGGGGAGCTGTTTTTT. The V call is TRBV12-5, the J call TRBJ2-2, with D possibly matching TRBD2 (6 bases). CDR1 is LGHNT, CDR2 FRNRAP, per germline. The CDR3 totals 14 residues. Trimming removed 7 bases at V and 2 bases at J, with 11 bases between. The whole variable domain, remainder taken from reference TRBV12-5 and TRBJ2-2, is DARVTQTPRHKVTEMGQEVTMRCQPILGHNTVFWYRQTMMQGLELLAYFRNRAPLDDSGMPKDRFSAEMPDATLATLKIQPSEPRDSAVYFCASARGTNTGELFFGEGSRLTVL.

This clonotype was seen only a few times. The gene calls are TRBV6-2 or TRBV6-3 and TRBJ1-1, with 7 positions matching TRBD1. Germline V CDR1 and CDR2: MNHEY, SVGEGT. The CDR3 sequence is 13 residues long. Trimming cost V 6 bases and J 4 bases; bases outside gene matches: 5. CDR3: CASRKQGTTEAFF. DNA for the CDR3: TGTGCCAGCAGAAAACAGGGGACCACTGAAGCTTTCTTT.

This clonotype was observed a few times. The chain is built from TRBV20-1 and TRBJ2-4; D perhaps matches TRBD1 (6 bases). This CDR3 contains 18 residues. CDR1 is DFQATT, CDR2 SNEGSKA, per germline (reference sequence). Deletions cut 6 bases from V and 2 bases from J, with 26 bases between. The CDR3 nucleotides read TGCAGTGCCAGGAAACCGAACGCAGGGGATCCGTCCAAAAACATTCAGTACTTC. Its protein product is CSARKPNAGDPSKNIQYF.

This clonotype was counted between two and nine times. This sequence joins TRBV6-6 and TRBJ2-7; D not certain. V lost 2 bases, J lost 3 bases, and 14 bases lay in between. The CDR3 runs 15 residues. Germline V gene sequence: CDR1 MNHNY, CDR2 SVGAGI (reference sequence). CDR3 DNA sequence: TGTGCCAGCAGTTACAGATCCCAACTCGGCTACGAGCAGTACTTC. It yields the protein CASSYRSQLGYEQYF.

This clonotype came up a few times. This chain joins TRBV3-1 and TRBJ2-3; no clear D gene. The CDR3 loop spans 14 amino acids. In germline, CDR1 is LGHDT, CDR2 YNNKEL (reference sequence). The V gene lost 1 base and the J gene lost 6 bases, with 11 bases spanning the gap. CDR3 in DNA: TGTGCCAGCAGCCAAGGGATGGTTTCGGATACGCAGTATTTT. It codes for CASSQGMVSDTQYF.

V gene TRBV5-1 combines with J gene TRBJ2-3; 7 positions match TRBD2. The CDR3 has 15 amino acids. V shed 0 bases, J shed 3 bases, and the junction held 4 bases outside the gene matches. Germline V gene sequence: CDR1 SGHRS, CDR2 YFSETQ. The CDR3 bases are TGCGCCAGCAGCTTGGGCGGGAGTACGACAGATACGCAGTATTTT. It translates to CASSLGGSTTDTQYF.

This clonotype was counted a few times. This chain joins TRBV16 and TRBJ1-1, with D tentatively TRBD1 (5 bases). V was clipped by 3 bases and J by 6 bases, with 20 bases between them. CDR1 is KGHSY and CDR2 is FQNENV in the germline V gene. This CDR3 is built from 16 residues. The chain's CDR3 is CASSHFRTGGSAEAFF. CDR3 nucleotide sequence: TGTGCCAGCAGCCACTTTAGGACGGGGGGGAGCGCTGAAGCTTTCTTT.

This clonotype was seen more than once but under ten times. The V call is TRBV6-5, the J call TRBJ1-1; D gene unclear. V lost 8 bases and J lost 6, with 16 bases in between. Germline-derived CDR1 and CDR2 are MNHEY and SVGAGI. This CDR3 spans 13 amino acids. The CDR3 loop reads CASRRSGAPEAFF. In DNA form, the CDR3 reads TGTGCCAGCCGAAGGAGTGGAGCCCCTGAAGCTTTCTTT.

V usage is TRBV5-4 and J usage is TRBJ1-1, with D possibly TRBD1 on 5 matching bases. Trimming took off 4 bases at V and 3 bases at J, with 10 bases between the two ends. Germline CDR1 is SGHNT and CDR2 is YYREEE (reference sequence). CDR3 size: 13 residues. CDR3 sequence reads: CASSRDSHTEAFF. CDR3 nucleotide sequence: TGTGCCAGCAGCCGAGACAGCCACACTGAAGCTTTCTTT.

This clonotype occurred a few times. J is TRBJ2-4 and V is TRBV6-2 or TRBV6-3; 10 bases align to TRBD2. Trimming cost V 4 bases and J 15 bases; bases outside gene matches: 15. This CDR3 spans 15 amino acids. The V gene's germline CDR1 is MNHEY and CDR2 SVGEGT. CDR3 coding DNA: TGTGCCAGCAGTTTAACGGGACTAGCGCCTACCGCGGGGTACTTC. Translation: CASSLTGLAPTAGYF.

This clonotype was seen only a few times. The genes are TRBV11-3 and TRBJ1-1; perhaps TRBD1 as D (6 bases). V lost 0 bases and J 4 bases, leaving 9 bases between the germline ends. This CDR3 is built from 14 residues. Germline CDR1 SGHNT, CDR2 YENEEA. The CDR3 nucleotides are TGTGCCAGCAGCTTAGATGGAGGGGGCACTGAAGCTTTCTTT. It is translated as CASSLDGGGTEAFF.

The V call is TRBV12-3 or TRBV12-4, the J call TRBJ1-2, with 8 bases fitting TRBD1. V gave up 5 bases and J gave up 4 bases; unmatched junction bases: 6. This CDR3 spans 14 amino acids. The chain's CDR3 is CASSLRTGLYGYTF. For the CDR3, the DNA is TGTGCCAGCAGTCTCCGGACAGGGCTCTATGGCTACACCTTC.

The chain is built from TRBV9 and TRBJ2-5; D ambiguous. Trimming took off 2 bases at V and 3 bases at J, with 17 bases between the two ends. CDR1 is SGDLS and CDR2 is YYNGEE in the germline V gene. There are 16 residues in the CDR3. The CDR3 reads CASSVGNGWIEETQYF. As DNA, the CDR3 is TGTGCCAGCAGCGTGGGGAACGGTTGGATAGAAGAGACCCAGTACTTC.

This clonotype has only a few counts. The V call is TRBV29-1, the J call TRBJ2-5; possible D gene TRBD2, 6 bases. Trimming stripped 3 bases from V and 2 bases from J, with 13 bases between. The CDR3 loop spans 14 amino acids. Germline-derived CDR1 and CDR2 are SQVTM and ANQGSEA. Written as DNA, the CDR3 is TGCAGCGTTGATGACAACGGACTACAAGAGACCCAGTACTTC. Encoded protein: CSVDDNGLQETQYF.

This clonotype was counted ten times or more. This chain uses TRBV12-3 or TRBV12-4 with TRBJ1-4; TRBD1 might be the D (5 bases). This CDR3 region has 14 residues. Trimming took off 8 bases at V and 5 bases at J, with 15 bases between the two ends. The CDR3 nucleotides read TGTGCCAGCGTCTCTGGACAAGTGAATGAAAAACTGTTTTTT. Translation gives CASVSGQVNEKLFF.

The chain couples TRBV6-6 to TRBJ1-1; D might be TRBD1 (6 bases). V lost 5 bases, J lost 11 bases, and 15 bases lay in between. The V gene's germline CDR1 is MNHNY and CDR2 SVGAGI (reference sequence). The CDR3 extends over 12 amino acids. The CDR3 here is CASSPTGNKAFF. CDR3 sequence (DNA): TGTGCCAGCAGTCCTACAGGGAACAAGGCTTTCTTT.

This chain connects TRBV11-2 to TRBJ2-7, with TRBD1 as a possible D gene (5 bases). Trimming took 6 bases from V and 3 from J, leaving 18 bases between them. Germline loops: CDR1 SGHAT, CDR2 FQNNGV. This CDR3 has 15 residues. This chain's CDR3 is CASRASWGSGYEQYF. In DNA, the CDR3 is TGTGCCAGCAGAGCCTCATGGGGCAGTGGCTACGAGCAGTACTTC.